This TCR beta chain was profiled in a study of tumor and adjacent non-tumor tissue in lung cancer (dated by TCRdb to the late 2010s). With regard to the full study: Patients with adenocarcinoma (approximately 12), squamous cell carcinoma (2) and small cell lung cancer (1) were included in the cohort. The approximately 15 patients were aged roughly 30 to 85 years, included about ten men and 5 women, and had TNM stage I to III disease. In total, sequencing yielded 95 million to 150 million productive TCRbeta reads, which works out to an average of about 4.17 million reads per sample. Bulk TCRbeta repertoires were compared between lung tumor tissue and matched distant non-tumor lung tissue obtained from 15 or so lung cancer patients. TCRbeta CDR3 sequencing was performed on thirty paired specimens, with one tumor sample and one normal lung sample collected per patient.

About this clonotype: Its antigen target is currently unknown. Compared with germline, one end of the junction differs, possibly owing to a read error.

Bulk unsorted tissue served as the source for RNA extraction, and RNA quality was assessed using a NanoDrop ND-1000 and an Agilent 2100. Donors were newly diagnosed lung cancer patients admitted for thoracic surgery in China between August and November 2014, without prior chemotherapy. Patients who had received previous radiotherapy or chemotherapy, or who had another concurrent cancer, were excluded from the study. Pieces of surgical tissue measuring roughly 1-2 cm3 were kept in RNAlater solution and stored at -80 degrees C until use. The germline V gene (reference sequence) specifies SGHNT as CDR1 and YYREEE as CDR2. There are 15 amino acids in the CDR3, from cysteine to phenylalanine inclusive. Of the read, only the CDR3 DNA is kept; its 45 bases are in frame from base 1. Libraries were prepared through multiplex PCR. The sample was run on an Illumina HiSeq 2500. TCRbeta libraries were built by three rounds of nested PCR using primers (Table S4), following protocols modified from ARM-PCR. PCR products of 200-500 bp were gel-excised and purified with the QIAquick gel extraction kit before sequencing. Processing in the source paper ran as follows. Trimmomatic was used to clean the reads, FLASH merged the cleaned reads into complete CDR3 sequences, and MiTCR assigned the sequences to V(D)J germline segments. Clonal diversity was calculated as the inverse Simpson's index using VDJtools. Productive reads were defined as in-frame sequences without a premature stop codon. The raw public data were reprocessed by TCRdb itself: fastp quality trimming at Q25, MiXCR clonotype calling, in-frame beta chains only. Each CDR3 protein appears once, grouped with its most common genes and DNA. For this entry, the V and J calls and clone size follow TCRdb and not the study's own pipeline. The sample profile shows under 140,000 distinct CDR3 sequences; roughly 84% of them were found once. The top ten constitute 22% of the sample.

Points the paper makes about the study in general: TCR diversity (inverse Simpson) was significantly higher in tumor than in normal lung tissue (about 400 vs 150, P = 0.0075, Mann-Whitney U test). TCR diversity was significantly higher in younger patients, and greater tumor TCR diversity was associated with shorter overall survival and shorter disease-free survival. Because peripheral blood was not sequenced, the blood TCRbeta repertoires of the lung cancer patients in the study went unexamined. The top 100 clones accounted for a significantly larger cumulative portion of the repertoire in normal lung than in tumor tissue. With only roughly 14 patients in the cohort, the authors noted that larger samples and more detailed clinical data are needed. Neither the sequencing platform nor unique molecular identifiers are mentioned in the methods.

The source is a man aged 70-80 years with non-small cell lung cancer. Specimen: lung tumor tissue. This sequence uses TRBV5-4 and TRBJ2-3; TRBD2 matches 9 bases in the middle. The CDR3 reads as follows: CTSSWRGGRAVTQYF. The DNA is as follows: TGTACCAGCAGCTGGCGGGGGGGCCGGGCAGTTACGCAGTACTTT.